The clone carrying this T cell receptor beta chain was detected ten times or more. This CDR3 contains 14 residues. The germline V and J ends were trimmed by 3 bases and 2 bases, with 11 bases remaining between them. In germline, CDR1 is MNHNS, CDR2 SASEGT. The data were taken from a study of T cells after yellow fever vaccination. Overall study context: SMART-Seq v4 Ultra Low Input prepared the low-cell-number fractions.

Synthesis of TCR cDNA relied on 5'RACE template switching, which attached a universal primer site and UMIs. A single record per CDR3 protein comes from TCRdb applying MiXCR to the 5' RACE reads. The data show a few hundred thousand distinct CDR3 sequences, around 3.9% seen once. The clonotype comes from a young man who received the YFV17D yellow fever vaccine. The chain combines TRBV6-1 with TRBJ2-7; D unclear. The specimen was PBMCs, collected 5 days after the yellow fever booster vaccination. CDR3 nucleotide sequence: TGTGCCAGCAGTGAGGTAGGGCCGGCCTACGAGCAGTACTTC. Translation gives CASSEVGPAYEQYF.